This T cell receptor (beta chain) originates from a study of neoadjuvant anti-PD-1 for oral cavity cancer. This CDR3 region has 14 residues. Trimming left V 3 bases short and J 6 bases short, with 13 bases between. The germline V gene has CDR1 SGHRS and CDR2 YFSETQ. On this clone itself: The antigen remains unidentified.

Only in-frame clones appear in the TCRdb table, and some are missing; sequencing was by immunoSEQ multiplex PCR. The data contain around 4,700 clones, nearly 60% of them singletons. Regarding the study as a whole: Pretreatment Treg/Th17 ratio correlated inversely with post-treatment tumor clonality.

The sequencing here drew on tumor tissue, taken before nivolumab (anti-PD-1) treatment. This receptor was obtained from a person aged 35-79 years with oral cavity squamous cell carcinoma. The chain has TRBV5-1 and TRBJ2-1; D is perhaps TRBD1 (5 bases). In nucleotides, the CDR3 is TGCGCCAGCAGCTGGGGCCCCGGCTTCAATGAGCAGTTCTTC. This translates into CASSWGPGFNEQFF.